The entry that follows covers one T cell receptor (beta chain) sequence. Antigen specificity is unknown. The CDR3 sequence is 14 residues long. From germline, CDR1 is SGHTA and CDR2 FQGNSA. V lost 5 bases, J lost 3 bases, and 13 bases lay in between. The record originates from a study of blood T cells in healthy people across ages. Study-wide points: Significant beta diversity loss was already apparent by age approximately 40, declining roughly linearly.

Through a sample-barcoded 5' primer and a J-beta primer mix, a second PCR was run for roughly 7 to 11 cycles. TCRdb itself ran the 5' RACE reads through MiXCR, one entry per CDR3 protein. Of some 700,000 distinct CDR3 sequences detected, roughly 44% appear once; the ten largest clones hold roughly 20%. The TCR was taken from a woman aged 55-70 years in good health. The chain uses TRBV7-2 and TRBJ2-5; perhaps TRBD2 as D (6 bases). Specimen: blood. The CDR3 loop reads CTSSLGPSEETQYF. The DNA of the CDR3 is TGTACCAGCAGCCTAGGGCCTAGCGAAGAGACCCAGTACTTC.